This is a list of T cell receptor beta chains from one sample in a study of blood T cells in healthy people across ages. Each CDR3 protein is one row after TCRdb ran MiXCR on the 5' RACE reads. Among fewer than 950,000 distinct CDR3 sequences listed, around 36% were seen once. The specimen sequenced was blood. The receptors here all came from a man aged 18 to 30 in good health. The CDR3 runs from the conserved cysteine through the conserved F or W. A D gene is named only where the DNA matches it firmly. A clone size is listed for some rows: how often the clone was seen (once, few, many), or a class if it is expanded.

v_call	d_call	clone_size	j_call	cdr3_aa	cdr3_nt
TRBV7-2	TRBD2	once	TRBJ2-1	CASSSGSGGPYNEQFF	TGTGCCAGCAGCTCAGGTAGCGGGGGCCCTTACAATGAGCAGTTCTTC
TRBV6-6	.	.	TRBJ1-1	CAASDPMNTEAFF	TGTGCCGCGTCCGACCCCATGAACACTGAAGCTTTCTTT
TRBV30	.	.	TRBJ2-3	CAWSVRTTLERYF	TGTGCCTGGAGTGTACGCACTACACTGGAGCGGTATTTT
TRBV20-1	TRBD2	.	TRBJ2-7	CSARGLAGSTYEQYF	TGCAGTGCTAGGGGACTAGCGGGCTCTACCTACGAGCAGTACTTC
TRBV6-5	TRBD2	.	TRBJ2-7	CASRGSSGGYNEQYF	TGTGCCAGCAGGGGCTCTAGCGGGGGGTACAATGAGCAGTACTTC
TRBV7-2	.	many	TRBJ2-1	CASSYLDNEQFF	TGTGCCAGCAGCTACCTAGACAATGAGCAGTTCTTC
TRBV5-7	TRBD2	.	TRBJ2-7	CASSLAGGSCYNEQYF	TGTGCCAGCAGCTTGGCCGGGGGGTCGTGCTACAATGAGCAGTACTTC
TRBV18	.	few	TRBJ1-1	CASSSPEGGSSNTEAFF	TGTGCCAGCTCATCCCCCGAGGGGGGATCTTCCAACACTGAAGCTTTCTTT
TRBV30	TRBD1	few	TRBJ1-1	CAWSHGQGSEAFF	TGTGCCTGGAGTCACGGACAGGGATCTGAAGCTTTCTTT
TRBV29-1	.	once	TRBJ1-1	CGAQRAQGSGFF	TGCGGCGCGCAGAGGGCACAGGGTTCAGGTTTCTTT
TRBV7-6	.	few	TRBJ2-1	CASSFSQGNRGIYNEQFF	TGTGCCAGCAGCTTTAGTCAGGGGAATCGGGGGATCTACAATGAGCAGTTCTTC
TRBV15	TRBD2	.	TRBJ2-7	CATSGGQAGGNNEQYF	TGTGCCACCAGCGGGGGCCAAGCGGGGGGAAACAATGAGCAGTACTTC
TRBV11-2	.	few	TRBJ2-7	CASSPGEGQNYEQYF	TGTGCCAGCAGCCCCGGGGAAGGACAAAACTACGAGCAGTACTTC
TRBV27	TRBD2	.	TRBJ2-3	CASSPAGGDTQYF	TGTGCCAGCAGTCCCGCGGGGGGAGATACGCAGTATTTT
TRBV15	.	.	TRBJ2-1	CATRETVGDDEQFF	TGTGCCACCAGGGAAACGGTGGGAGACGATGAGCAGTTCTTC
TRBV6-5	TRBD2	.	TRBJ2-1	CASSSPGGGAGNEQFF	TGTGCCAGCAGTTCCCCGGGGGGGGGGGCCGGCAATGAGCAGTTCTTC
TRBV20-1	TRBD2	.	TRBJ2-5	CSAPTSGSRETQYF	TGCAGTGCCCCCACTAGCGGGAGCCGAGAGACCCAGTACTTC
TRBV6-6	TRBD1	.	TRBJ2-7	CASSPGDRGYYEQYF	TGTGCCAGCAGTCCGGGGGACAGGGGCTACTACGAGCAGTACTTC
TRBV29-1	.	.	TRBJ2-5	CAGEGETQYF	TGCGCAGGGGAGGGAGAGACCCAGTACTTC
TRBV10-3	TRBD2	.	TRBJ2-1	CAISAPRGGSYNEQFF	TGTGCCATCAGTGCGCCACGGGGGGGCTCCTACAATGAGCAGTTCTTC